The entry below describes one T cell receptor beta chain. Its antigen remains unknown. This sample is part of a study of shared clonotypes between healthy human individuals. Overall study results and limits: The generation probabilities recorded for non-shared clonotypes fell below those of clonotypes shared by all four donors.

The table came from immunoSEQ multiplex PCR; TCRdb's copy has only in-frame clones and leaves some out. The repertoire has under 1,100,000 clones, approximately 68% of them found once; the top ten carry about 1.5%. Sequencing used memory CD4+ T cells sorted from blood. As to subset: CD45RA-negative fraction. The clonotype comes from a man between 18 and 29 years old in good health.

The DNA for the CDR3 is TGTGCCAGCAGCACGGGACTAGCGGGGCTCAATTACGAGCAGTACTTC. Residues: CASSTGLAGLNYEQYF. The chain joins TRBV5-6 to TRBJ2-7; TRBD2 matches 13 bases. The germline gives CDR1 SGHDT, CDR2 YYEEEE. CDR3 length: 16 residues. With V trimmed by 4 bases and J by 4 bases, 8 bases remained unmatched.